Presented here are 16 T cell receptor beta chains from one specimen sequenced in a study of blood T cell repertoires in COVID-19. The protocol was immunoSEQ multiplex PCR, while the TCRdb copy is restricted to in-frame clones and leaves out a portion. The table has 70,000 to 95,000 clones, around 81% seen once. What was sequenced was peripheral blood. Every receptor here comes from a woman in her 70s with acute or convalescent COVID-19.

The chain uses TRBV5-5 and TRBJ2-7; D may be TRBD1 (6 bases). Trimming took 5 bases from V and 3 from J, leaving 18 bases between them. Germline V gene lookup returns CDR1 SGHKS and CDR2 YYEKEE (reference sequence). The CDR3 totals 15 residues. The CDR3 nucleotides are TGTGCCAGCAGTCAGCCCAGGGGTACGGGCTACGAGCAGTACTTC. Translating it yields CASSQPRGTGYEQYF.

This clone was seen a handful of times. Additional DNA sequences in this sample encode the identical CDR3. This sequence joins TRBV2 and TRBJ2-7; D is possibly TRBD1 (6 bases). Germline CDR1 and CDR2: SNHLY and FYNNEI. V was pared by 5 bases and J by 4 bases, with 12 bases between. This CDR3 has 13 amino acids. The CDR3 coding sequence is TGTGCCAGCAGTACAGGGTCTATTTACGAGCAGTACTTC. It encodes CASSTGSIYEQYF.

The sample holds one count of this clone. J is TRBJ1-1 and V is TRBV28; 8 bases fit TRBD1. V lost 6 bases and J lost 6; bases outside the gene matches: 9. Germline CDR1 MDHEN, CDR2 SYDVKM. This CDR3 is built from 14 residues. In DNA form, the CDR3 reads TGTGCCAGCAGATCCCACAAACAGGGGGCTGAAGCTTTCTTT. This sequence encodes CASRSHKQGAEAFF. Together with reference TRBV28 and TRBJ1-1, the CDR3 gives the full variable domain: DVKVTQSSRYLVKRTGEKVFLECVQDMDHENMFWYRQDPGLGLRLIYFSYDVKMKEKGDIPEGYSVSREKKERFSLILESASTNQTSMYLCASRSHKQGAEAFFGQGTRLTVV.

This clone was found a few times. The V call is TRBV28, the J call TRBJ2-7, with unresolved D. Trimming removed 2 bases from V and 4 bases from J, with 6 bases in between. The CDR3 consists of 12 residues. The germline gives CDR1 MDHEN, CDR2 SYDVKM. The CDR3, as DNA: TGTGCCAGCAGTTTAGGAGTTTACGAGCAGTACTTC. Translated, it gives CASSLGVYEQYF.

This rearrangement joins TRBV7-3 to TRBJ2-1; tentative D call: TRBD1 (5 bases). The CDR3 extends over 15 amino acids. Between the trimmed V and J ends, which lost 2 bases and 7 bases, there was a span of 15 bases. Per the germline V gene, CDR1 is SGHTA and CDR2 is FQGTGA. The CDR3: CASSLGTGKQNEQFF. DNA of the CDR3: TGTGCCAGCAGCTTAGGTACAGGAAAGCAGAATGAGCAGTTCTTC.

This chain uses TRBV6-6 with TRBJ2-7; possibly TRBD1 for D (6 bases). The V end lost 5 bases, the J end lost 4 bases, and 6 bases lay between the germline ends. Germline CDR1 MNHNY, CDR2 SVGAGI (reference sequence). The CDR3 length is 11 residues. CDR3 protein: CASSTGYEQYF. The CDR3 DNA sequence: TGTGCCAGCAGTACAGGGTACGAGCAGTACTTC.

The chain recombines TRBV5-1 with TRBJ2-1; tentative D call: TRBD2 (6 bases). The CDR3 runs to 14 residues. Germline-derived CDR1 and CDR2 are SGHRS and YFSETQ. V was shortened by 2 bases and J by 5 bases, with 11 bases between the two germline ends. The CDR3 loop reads CASSFRDSNNEQFF. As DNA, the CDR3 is TGCGCCAGCAGCTTCCGGGACTCAAACAATGAGCAGTTCTTC.

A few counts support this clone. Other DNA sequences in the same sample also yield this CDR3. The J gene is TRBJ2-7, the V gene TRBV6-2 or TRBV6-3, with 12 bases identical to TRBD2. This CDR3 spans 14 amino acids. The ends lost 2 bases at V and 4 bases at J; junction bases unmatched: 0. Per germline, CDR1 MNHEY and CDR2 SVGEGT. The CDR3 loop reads CASSYGTSGYEQYF. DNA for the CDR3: TGTGCCAGCAGTTACGGGACTAGCGGGTACGAGCAGTACTTC.

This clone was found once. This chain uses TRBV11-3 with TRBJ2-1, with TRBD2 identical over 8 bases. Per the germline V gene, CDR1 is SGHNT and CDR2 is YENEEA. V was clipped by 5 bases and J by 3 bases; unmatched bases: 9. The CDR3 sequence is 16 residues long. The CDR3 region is CASSSYYSGSYNEQFF. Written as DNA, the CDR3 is TGTGCCAGCAGCAGCTACTACAGCGGGAGCTACAATGAGCAGTTCTTC.

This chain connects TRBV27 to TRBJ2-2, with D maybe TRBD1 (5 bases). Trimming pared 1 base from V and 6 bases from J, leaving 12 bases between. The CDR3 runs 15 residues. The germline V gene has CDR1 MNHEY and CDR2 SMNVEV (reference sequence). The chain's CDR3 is CASSLLGASAGELFF. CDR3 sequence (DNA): TGTGCCAGCAGTTTATTAGGGGCGAGTGCCGGGGAGCTGTTTTTT.

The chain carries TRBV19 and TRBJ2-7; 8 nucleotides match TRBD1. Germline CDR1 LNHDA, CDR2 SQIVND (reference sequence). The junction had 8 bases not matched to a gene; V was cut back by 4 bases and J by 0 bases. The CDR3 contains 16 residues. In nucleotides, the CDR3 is TGTGCCAGTAGTAACCGGGACAGGCCTTCCTCCTACGAGCAGTACTTC. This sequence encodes CASSNRDRPSSYEQYF.

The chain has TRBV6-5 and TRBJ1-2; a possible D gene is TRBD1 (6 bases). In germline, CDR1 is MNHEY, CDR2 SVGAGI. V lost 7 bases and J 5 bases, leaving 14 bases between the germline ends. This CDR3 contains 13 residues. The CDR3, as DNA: TGTGCCAGCACTCCGGGACAAGCTTATGGCTACACCTTC. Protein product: CASTPGQAYGYTF.

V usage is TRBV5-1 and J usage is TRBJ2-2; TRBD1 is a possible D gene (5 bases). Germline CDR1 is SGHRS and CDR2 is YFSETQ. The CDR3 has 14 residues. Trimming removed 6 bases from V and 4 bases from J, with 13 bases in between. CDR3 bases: TGCGCCAGCAAAGGGGCCCTTCTCACCGGGGAGCTGTTTTTT. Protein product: CASKGALLTGELFF.

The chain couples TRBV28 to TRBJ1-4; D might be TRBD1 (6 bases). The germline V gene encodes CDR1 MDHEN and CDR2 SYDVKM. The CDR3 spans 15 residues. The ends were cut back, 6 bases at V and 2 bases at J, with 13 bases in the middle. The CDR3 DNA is TGTGCCAGCAGAACTACAGGGACCACTAATGAAAAACTGTTTTTT. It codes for CASRTTGTTNEKLFF.

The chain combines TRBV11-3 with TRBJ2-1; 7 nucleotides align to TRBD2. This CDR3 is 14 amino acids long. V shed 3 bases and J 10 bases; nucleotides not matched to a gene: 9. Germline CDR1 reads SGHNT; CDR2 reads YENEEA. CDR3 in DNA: TGTGCCAGCAGCTTGATTGGACTAGATTCGGAGCAGTTCTTC. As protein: CASSLIGLDSEQFF.

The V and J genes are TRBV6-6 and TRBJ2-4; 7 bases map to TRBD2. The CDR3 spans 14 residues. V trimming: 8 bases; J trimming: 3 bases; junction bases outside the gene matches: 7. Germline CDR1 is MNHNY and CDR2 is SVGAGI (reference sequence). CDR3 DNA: TGTGCCAGCCGACTCCTAGCGGTCAAAAACATTCAGTACTTC. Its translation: CASRLLAVKNIQYF.